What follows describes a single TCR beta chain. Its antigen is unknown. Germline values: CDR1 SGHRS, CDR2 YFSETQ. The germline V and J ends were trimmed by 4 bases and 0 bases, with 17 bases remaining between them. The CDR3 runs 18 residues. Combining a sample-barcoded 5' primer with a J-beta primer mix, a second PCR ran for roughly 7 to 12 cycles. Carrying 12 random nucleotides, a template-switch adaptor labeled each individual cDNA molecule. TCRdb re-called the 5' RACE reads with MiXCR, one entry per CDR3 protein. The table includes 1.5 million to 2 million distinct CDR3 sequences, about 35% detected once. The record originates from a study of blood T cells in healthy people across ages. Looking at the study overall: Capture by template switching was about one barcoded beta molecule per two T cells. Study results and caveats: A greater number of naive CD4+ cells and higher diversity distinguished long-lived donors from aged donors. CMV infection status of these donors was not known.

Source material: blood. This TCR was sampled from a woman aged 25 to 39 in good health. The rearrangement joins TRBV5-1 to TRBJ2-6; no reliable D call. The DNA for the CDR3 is TGCGCCAGCAGCCCAGGACGGGCCACTAACTCTGGGGCCAACGTCCTGACTTTC. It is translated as CASSPGRATNSGANVLTF.